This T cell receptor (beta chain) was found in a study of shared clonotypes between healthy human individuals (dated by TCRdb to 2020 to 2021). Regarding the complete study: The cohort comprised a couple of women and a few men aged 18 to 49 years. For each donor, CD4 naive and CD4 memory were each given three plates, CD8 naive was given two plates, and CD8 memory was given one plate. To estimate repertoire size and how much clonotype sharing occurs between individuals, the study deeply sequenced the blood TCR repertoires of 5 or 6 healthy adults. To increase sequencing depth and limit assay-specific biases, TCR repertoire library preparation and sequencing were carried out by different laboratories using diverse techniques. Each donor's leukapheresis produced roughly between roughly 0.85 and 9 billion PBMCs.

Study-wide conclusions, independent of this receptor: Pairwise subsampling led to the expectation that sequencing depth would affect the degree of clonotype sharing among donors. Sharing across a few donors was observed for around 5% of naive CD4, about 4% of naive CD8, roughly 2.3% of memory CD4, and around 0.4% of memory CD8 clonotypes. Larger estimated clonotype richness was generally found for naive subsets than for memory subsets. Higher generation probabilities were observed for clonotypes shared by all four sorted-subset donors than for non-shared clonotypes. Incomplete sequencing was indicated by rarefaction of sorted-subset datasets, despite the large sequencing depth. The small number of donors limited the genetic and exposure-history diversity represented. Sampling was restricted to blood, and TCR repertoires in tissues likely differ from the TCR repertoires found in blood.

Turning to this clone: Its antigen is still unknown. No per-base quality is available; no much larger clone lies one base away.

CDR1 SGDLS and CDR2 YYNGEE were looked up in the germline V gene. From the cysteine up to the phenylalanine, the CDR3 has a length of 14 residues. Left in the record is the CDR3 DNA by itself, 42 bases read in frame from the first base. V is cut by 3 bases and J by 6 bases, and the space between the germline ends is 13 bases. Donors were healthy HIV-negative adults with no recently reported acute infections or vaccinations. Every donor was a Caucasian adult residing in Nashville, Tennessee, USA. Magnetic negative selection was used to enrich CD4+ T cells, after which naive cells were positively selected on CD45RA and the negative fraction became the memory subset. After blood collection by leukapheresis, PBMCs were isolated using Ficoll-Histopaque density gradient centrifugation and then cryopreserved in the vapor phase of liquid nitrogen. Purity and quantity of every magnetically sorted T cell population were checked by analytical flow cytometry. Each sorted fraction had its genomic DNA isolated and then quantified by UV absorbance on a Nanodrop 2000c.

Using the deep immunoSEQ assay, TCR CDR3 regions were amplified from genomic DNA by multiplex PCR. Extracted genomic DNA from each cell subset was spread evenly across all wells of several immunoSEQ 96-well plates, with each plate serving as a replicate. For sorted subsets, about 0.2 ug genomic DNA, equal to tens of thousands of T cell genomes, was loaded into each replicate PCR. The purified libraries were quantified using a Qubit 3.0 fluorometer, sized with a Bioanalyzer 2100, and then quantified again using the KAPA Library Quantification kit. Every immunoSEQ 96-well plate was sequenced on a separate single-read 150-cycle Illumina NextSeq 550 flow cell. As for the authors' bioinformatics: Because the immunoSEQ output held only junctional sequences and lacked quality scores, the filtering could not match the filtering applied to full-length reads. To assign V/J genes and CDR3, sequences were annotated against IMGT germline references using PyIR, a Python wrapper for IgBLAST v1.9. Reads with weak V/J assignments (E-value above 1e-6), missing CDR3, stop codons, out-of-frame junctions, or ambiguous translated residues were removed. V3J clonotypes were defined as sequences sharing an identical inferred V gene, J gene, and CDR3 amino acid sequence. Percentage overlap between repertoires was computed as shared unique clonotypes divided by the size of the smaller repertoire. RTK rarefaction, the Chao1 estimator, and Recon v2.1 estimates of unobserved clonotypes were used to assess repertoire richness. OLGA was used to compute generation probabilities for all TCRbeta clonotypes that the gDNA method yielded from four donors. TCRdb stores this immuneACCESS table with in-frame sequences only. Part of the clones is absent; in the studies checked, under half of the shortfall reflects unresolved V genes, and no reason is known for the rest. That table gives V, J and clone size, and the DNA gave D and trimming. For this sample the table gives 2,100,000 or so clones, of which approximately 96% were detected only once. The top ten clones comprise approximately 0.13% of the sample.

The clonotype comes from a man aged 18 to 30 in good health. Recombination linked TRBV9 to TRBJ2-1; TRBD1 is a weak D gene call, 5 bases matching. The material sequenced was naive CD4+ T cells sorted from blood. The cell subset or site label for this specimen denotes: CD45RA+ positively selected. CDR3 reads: CASSGTDSFNEQFF. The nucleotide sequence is TGTGCCAGCAGCGGAACAGACAGTTTCAATGAGCAGTTCTTC.